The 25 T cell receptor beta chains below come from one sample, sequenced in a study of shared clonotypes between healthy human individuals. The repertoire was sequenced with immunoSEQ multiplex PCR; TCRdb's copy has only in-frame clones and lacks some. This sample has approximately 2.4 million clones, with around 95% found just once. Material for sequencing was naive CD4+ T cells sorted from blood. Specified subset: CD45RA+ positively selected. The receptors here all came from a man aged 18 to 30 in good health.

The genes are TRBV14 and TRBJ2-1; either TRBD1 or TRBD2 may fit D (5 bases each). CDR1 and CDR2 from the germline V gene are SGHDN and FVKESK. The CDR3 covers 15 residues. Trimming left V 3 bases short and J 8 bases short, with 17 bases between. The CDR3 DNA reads TGTGCCAGCAGCCAGCACGGGACCATCCCCGATGAGCAGTTCTTC. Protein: CASSQHGTIPDEQFF.

This CDR3 is CASSRDGRGTEAFF. Here the CDR3 DNA reads TGTGCCAGCAGCCGGGACGGACGAGGAACTGAAGCTTTCTTT. The chain combines TRBV6-5 with TRBJ1-1; weak D call: TRBD1 (5 bases). The CDR3 contains 14 residues. Germline V CDR1 and CDR2: MNHEY, SVGAGI. Trimming took 6 bases from V and 5 from J, leaving 16 bases between them.

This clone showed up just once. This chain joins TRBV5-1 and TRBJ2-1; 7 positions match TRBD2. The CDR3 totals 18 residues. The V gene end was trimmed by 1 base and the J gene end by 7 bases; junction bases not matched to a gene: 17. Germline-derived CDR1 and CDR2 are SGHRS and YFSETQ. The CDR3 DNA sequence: TGCGCCAGCAGCTTGAATAAGCGGGACTTAGCCCCCTTAAATGAGCAGTTCTTC. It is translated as CASSLNKRDLAPLNEQFF.

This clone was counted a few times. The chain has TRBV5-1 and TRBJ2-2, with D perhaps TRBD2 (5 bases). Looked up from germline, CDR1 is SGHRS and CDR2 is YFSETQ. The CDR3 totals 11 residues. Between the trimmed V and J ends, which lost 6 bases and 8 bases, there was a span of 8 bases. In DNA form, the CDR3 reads TGCGCCAGCACCGGGGAGGGGGAGCTGTTTTTT. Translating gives CASTGEGELFF.

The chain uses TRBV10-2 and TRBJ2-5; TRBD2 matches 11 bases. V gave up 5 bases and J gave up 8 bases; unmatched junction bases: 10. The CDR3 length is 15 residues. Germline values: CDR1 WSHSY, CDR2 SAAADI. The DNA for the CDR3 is TGCGCCAGCAGTATTTCGACTAGCGGGATGGCCACCCAGTACTTC. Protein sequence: CASSISTSGMATQYF.

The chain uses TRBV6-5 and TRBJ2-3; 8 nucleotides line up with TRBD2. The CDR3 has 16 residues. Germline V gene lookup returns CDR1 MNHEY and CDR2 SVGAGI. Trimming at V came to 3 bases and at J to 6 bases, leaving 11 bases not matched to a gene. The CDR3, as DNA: TGTGCCAGCAGTTATACTAGCGGAGCGTCTTCCGATACGCAGTATTTT. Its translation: CASSYTSGASSDTQYF.

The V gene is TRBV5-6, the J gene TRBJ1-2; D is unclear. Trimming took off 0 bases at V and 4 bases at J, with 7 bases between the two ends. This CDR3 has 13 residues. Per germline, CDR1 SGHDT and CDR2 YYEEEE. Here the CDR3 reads CASSLGASYGYTF. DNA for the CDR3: TGTGCCAGCAGCTTGGGGGCCTCCTATGGCTACACCTTC.

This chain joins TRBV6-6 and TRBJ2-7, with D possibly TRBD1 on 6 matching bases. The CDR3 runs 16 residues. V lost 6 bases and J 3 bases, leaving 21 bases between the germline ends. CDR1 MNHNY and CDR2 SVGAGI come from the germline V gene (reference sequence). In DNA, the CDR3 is TGTGCCAGCAGGCACGAGGGGCAGGGGAGTTTCTACGAGCAGTACTTC. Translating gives CASRHEGQGSFYEQYF.

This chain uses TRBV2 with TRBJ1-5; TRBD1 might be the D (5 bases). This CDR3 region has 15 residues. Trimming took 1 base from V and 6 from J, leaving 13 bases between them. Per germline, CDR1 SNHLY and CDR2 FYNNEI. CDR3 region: CASSEEASGGQPQHF. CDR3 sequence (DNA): TGTGCCAGCAGTGAAGAAGCCTCGGGGGGTCAGCCCCAGCATTTT.

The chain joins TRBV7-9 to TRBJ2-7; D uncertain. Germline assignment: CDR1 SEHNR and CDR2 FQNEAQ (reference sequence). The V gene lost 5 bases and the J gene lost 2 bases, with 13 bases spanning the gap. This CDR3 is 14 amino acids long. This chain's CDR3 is CASSVDGGAYEQYF. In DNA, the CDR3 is TGTGCCAGCAGCGTCGACGGCGGTGCCTACGAGCAGTACTTC.

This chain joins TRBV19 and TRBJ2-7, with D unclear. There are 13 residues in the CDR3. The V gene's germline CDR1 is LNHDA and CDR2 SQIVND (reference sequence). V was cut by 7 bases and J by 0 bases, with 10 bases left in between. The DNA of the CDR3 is TGTGCCAGTAACCATCCTGGCTCCTACGAGCAGTACTTC. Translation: CASNHPGSYEQYF.

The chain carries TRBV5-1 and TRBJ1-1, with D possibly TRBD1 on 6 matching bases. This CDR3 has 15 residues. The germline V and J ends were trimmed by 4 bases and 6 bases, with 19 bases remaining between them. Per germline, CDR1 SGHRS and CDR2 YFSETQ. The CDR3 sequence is CASSPDSIRVAEAFF. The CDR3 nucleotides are TGCGCCAGCAGCCCGGACAGTATTCGGGTTGCTGAAGCTTTCTTT.

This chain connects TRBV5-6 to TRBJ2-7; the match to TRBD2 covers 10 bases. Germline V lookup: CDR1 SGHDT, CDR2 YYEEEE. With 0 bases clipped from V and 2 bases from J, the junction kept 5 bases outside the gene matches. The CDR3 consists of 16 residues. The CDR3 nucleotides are TGTGCCAGCAGCTTGGTGGCTAGCGGGAGAGCCTACGAGCAGTACTTC. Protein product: CASSLVASGRAYEQYF.

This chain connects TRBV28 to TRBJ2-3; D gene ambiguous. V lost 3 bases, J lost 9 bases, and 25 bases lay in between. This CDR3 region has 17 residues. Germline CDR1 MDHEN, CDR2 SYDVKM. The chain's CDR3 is CASSFSSSSARRGTQYF. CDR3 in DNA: TGTGCCAGCAGTTTTAGTAGCTCATCAGCCCGACGAGGAACGCAGTATTTT.

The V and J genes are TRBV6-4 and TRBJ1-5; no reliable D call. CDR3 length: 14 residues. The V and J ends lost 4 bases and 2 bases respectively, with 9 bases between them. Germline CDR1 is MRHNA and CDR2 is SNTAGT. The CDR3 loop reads CASSGEIGNQPQHF. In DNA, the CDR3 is TGTGCCAGCAGTGGGGAAATTGGCAATCAGCCCCAGCATTTT.

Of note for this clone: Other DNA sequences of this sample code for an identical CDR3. The CDR3 bases are TGTGCCTGGAGTCCGGGGGCGAACCAGCCCCAGCATTTT. Translating it yields CAWSPGANQPQHF. V gene TRBV30 combines with J gene TRBJ1-5; D is perhaps TRBD1 (6 bases). The V gene's germline CDR1 is GTSNPN and CDR2 SVGIG (reference sequence). V gave up 2 bases and J gave up 7 bases, with 12 bases separating them. This CDR3 is 13 amino acids long.

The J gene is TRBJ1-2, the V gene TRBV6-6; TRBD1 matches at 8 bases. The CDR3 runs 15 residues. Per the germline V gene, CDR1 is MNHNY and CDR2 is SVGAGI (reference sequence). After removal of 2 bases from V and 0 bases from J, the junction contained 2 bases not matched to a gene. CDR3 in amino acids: CASSYEQGANYGYTF. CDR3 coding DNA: TGTGCCAGCAGTTACGAACAGGGGGCTAACTATGGCTACACCTTC.

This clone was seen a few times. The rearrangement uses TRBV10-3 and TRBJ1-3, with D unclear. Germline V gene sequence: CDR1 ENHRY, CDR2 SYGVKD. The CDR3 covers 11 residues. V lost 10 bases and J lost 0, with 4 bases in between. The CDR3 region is CASNSGNTIYF. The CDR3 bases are TGTGCCAGCAACTCTGGAAACACCATATATTTT.

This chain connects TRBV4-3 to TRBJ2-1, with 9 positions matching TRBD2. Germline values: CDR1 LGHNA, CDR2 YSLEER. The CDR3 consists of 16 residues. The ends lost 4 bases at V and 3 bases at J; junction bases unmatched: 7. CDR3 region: CASSPHASGDYNEQFF. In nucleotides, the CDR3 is TGCGCCAGCAGCCCCCATGCTAGCGGGGACTACAATGAGCAGTTCTTC.

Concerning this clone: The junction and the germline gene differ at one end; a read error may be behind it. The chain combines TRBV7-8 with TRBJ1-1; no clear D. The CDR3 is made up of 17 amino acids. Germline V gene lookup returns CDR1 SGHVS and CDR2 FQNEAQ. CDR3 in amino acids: CASSLARSPLPDTEAFF. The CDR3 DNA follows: TGTGCCAGCAGCCTAGCCAGGTCCCCACTCCCGGACACTGAAGCTTTCTTT.

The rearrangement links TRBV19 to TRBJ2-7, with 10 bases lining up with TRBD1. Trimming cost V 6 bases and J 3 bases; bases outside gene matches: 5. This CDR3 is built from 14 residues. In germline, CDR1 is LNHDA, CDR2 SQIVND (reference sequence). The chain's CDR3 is CASSLGQGFYEQYF. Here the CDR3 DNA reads TGTGCCAGTAGCCTGGGACAGGGGTTCTACGAGCAGTACTTC.

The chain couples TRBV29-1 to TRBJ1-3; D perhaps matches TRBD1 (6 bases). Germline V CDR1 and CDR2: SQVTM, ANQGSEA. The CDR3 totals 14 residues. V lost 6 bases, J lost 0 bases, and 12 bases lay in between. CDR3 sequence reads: CSVVDRTSGNTIYF. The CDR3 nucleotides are TGCAGCGTCGTCGACAGGACCTCTGGAAACACCATATATTTT.

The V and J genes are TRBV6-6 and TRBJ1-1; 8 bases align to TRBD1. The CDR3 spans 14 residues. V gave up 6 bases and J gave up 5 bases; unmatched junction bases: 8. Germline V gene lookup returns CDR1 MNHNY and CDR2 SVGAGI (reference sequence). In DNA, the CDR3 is TGTGCCAGCAGCCCCACGGACAGGGTGACTGAAGCTTTCTTT. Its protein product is CASSPTDRVTEAFF.

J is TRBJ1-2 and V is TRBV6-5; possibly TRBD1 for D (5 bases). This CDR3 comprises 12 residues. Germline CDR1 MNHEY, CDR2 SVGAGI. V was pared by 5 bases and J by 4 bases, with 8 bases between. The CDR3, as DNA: TGTGCCAGCAGTCGGGACCTCTATGGCTACACCTTC. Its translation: CASSRDLYGYTF.

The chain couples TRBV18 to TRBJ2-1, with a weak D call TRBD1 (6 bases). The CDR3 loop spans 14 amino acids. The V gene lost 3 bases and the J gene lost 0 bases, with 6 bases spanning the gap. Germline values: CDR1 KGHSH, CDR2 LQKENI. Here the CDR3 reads CASSPTGSYNEQFF. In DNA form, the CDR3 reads TGTGCCAGCTCACCGACAGGCTCCTACAATGAGCAGTTCTTC. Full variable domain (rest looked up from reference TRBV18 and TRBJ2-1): NAGVMQNPRHLVRRRGQEARLRCSPMKGHSHVYWYRQLPEEGLKFMVYLQKENIIDESGMPKERFSAEFPKEGPSILRIQQVVRGDSAAYFCASSPTGSYNEQFFGPGTRLTVL.